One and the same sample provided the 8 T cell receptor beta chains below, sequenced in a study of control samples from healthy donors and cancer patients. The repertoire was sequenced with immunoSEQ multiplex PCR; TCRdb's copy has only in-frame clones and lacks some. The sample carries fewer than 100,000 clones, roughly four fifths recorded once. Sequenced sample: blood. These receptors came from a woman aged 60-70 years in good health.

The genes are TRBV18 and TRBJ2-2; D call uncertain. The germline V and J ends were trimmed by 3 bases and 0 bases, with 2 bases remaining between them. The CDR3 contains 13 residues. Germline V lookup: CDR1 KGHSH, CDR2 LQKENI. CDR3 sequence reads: CASSPPNTGELFF. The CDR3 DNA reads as TGTGCCAGCTCACCGCCGAACACCGGGGAGCTGTTTTTT.

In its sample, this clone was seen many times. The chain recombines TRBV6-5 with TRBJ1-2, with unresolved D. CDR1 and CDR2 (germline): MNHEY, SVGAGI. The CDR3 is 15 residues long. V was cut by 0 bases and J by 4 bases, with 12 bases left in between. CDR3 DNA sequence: TGTGCCAGCAGTTACTCGAGTCAGCCGATCTATGGCTACACCTTC. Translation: CASSYSSQPIYGYTF.

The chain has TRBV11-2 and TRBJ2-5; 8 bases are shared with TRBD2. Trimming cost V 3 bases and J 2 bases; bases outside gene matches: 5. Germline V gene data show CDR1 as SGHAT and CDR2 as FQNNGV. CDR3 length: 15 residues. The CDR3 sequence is CASSLAGGRQETQYF. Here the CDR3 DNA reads TGTGCCAGCAGCTTGGCGGGAGGCCGACAAGAGACCCAGTACTTC. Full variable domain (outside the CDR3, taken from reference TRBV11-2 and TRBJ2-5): EAGVAQSPRYKIIEKRQSVAFWCNPISGHATLYWYQQILGQGPKLLIQFQNNGVVDDSQLPKDRFSAERLKGVDSTLKIQPAKLEDSAVYLCASSLAGGRQETQYFGPGTRLLVL.

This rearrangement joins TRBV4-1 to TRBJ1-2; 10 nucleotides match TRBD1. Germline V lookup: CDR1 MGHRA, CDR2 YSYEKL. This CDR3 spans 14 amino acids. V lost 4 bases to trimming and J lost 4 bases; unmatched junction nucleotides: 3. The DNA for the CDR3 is TGCGCCAGCAGCCCGGGACAGGGGAGCTATGGCTACACCTTC. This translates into CASSPGQGSYGYTF.

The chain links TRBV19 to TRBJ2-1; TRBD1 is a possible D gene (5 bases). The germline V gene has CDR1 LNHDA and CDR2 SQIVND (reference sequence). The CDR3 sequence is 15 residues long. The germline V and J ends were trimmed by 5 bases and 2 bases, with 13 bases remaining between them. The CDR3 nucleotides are TGTGCCAGTAGTCCCTCCTCAGGGACCTACAATGAGCAGTTCTTC. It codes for CASSPSSGTYNEQFF.

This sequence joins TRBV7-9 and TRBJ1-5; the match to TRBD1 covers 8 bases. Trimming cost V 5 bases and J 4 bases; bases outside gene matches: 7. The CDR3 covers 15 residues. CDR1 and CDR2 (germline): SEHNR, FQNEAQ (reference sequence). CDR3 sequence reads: CASSPGGQANQPQHF. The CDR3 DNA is TGTGCCAGCAGCCCCGGGGGACAGGCTAATCAGCCCCAGCATTTT.

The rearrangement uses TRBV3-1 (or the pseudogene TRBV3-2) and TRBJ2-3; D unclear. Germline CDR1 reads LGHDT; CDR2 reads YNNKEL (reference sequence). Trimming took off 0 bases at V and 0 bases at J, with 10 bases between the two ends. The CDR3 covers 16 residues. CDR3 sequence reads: CASSQEATFSTDTQYF. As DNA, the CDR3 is TGTGCCAGCAGCCAAGAGGCGACTTTTAGCACAGATACGCAGTATTTT.

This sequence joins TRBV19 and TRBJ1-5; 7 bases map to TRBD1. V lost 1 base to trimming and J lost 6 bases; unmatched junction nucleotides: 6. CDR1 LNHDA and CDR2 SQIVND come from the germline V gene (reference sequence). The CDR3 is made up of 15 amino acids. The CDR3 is CASSIGFTGAQPQHF. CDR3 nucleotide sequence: TGTGCCAGTAGTATAGGCTTTACAGGGGCTCAGCCCCAGCATTTT.